The 2 T cell receptor beta chains presented below share a single source sample, sequenced in a study of cytomegalovirus exposure and HLA in healthy donors (TCRdb year 2017). Preparation of the library involved the immunoSEQ multiplex PCR assay. For the multiplex PCR, a mixture combining 60 forward primers for TCR Vbeta segments and 13 reverse primers for TCR Jbeta segments was used. TCRdb provides this immuneACCESS table in a form limited to in-frame rearrangements. Some clones are lacking; in checked studies, under half of them reflect an unresolved V gene, and why the rest are absent is not known. Across this sample there are around 160,000 clones, with 60% to 85% seen only once. The top ten constitute about 13% of the sample. The sample was PBMCs. The receptor source for this set is a man aged 35 to 55 in good health and CMV-seropositive.

The CDR3 DNA reads as TGTGCCAGCAGTTTATCGAGAGCAAGTGAGCAGTTCTTC. Translation: CASSLSRASEQFF. This rearrangement joins TRBV27 to TRBJ2-1, with D unclear. Trimming cost V 0 bases and J 9 bases, with 9 bases left between them. This CDR3 has 13 residues. Germline CDR1 reads MNHEY; CDR2 reads SMNVEV (reference sequence).

In the case of this clone: The sample has other DNA sequences that encode this CDR3 too. The V gene is TRBV7-3, the J gene TRBJ1-5, with 9 bases identical to TRBD1. The germline CDR1 and CDR2 sequences are SGHTA and FQGTGA. J was trimmed by 6 bases and V by 5 bases; bases with no gene match: 2. This CDR3 comprises 13 residues. The chain's CDR3 is CASSATGGQPQHF. The CDR3 DNA sequence: TGTGCCAGCAGCGCGACAGGGGGTCAGCCCCAGCATTTT.